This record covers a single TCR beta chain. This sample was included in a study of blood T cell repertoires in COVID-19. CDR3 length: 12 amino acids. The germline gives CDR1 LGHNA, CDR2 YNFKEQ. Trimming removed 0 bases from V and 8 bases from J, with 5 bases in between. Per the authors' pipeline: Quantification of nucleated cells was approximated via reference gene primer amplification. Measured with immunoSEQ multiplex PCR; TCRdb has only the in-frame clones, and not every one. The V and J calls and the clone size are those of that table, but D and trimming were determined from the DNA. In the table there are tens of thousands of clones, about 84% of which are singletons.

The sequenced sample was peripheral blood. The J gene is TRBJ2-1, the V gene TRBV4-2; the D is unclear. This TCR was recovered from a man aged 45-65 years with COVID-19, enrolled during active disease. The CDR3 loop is CASSQDFHEQFF. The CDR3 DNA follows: TGTGCCAGCAGCCAAGACTTCCATGAGCAGTTCTTC.